The 24 T cell receptor beta chains below come from one sample, sequenced in a study of CD8+CD57+ T cells in acquired aplastic anemia. Both TCR beta VDJ combination and CDR3 sequence profiling were carried out. Genomic DNA was the template for this profiling. TCRdb re-called the reads with MiXCR, one entry per CDR3 protein. The sample holds about 180,000 distinct CDR3 sequences; around 48% are singletons and the top ten take 1.8%. Individuals selected for sequencing had exhibited CD8+CD57+ cell expansion on flow cytometry. Sequenced sample: sorted CD4+, CD8+, or CD8+CD57+ T cells (not recorded which) from PBMCs. The source of these receptors is a human donor with aplastic anemia.

The J gene is TRBJ2-3, the V gene TRBV9; 7 bases are shared with TRBD2. The J segment lost 1 base and the V segment lost 3 bases, leaving 8 bases of the junction unmatched. The germline gives CDR1 SGDLS, CDR2 YYNGEE. CDR3 size: 16 residues. The CDR3 protein is CASSGRLAVGTDTQYF. CDR3 DNA: TGTGCCAGCAGCGGAAGACTAGCCGTCGGCACAGATACGCAGTATTTT.

In this sample, this clonotype turned up many times. This chain joins TRBV5-1 and TRBJ1-5; D is uncertain. The CDR3 sequence is 16 residues long. Germline V gene sequence: CDR1 SGHRS, CDR2 YFSETQ. With 4 bases removed from V and 1 base from J, the gap between germline ends came to 15 bases. CDR3 protein: CASSPQAGGSNQPQHF. For the CDR3, the DNA is TGCGCCAGCAGCCCTCAGGCGGGCGGGAGCAATCAGCCCCAGCATTTT. Variable domain in full (rest from reference TRBV5-1 and TRBJ1-5): KAGVTQTPRYLIKTRGQQVTLSCSPISGHRSVSWYQQTPGQGLQFLFEYFSETQRNKGNFPGRFSGRQFSNSRSEMNVSTLELGDSALYLCASSPQAGGSNQPQHFGDGTRLSIL.

The chain carries TRBV9 and TRBJ2-1; unclear D gene. This CDR3 is 12 amino acids long. Germline V gene data show CDR1 as SGDLS and CDR2 as YYNGEE. The V end lost 3 bases, the J end lost 7 bases, and 8 bases lay between the germline ends. CDR3 residues: CASSGTQNEQFF. In nucleotides, the CDR3 is TGTGCCAGCAGCGGCACACAGAATGAGCAGTTCTTC.

The rearrangement uses TRBV29-1 and TRBJ1-4, with 7 bases that match TRBD1. Per germline, CDR1 SQVTM and CDR2 ANQGSEA. The CDR3 has 13 amino acids. V dropped 7 bases and J dropped 8; count of bases not matched to a gene: 10. This chain's CDR3 is CSARQGFGEKLFF. The CDR3 bases are TGCAGCGCTAGACAGGGATTCGGCGAAAAACTGTTTTTT.

A word on this clonotype: One junction end does not reproduce the germline sequence, and a read error may be involved. This chain joins TRBV9 and TRBJ2-7, with 7 bases lining up with TRBD1. The CDR3 spans 14 residues. Germline assignment: CDR1 SGDLS and CDR2 YYNGEE. The CDR3 here is CASSVGTDTGELYF. The CDR3 nucleotides are TGTGCCAGCAGCGTCGGGACAGACACCGGGGAGCTGTACTTC.

Here the CDR3 reads CASSEASPYNEQFF. CDR3 DNA sequence: TGTGCCAGCAGTGAAGCGAGCCCGTACAATGAGCAGTTCTTC. J is TRBJ2-1 and V is TRBV2, with D uncertain. V was trimmed by 0 bases and J by 4 bases, leaving 7 bases between them. Germline CDR1 and CDR2: SNHLY and FYNNEI. The CDR3 sequence is 14 residues long.

In this sample, this clonotype turned up many times. The chain uses TRBV5-1 and TRBJ2-1; TRBD2 might be the D (7 bases). Germline V CDR1 and CDR2: SGHRS, YFSETQ. The germline V and J ends were trimmed by 4 bases and 5 bases, with 19 bases remaining between them. CDR3 size: 16 residues. This CDR3 reads CASSHRGAGANNEQFF. CDR3 bases: TGCGCCAGCAGCCACCGGGGTGCGGGGGCTAACAATGAGCAGTTCTTC.

The V and J genes are TRBV20-1 and TRBJ1-1; a weak D match, TRBD1 (6 bases). V was pared by 5 bases and J by 9 bases, with 13 bases between. The CDR3 has 11 residues. The germline V gene encodes CDR1 DFQATT and CDR2 SNEGSKA (reference sequence). CDR3 coding DNA: TGCAGTGCTTTCCCGGGGACAAAAGCTTTCTTT. Translating gives CSAFPGTKAFF.

This clonotype was picked up many times. V and J are TRBV9 and TRBJ2-2; 7 nucleotides match TRBD2. V was pared by 10 bases and J by 5 bases, with 14 bases of the junction left unmatched. The CDR3 has 15 residues. The germline CDR1 and CDR2 sequences are SGDLS and YYNGEE. The CDR3 nucleotides are TGTGCCTCCACGGCCGCGGGAGCCAGGACCGGGGAGCTGTTTTTT. Translating gives CASTAAGARTGELFF.

V is TRBV2 and J is TRBJ2-5; D unclear. Germline V gene lookup returns CDR1 SNHLY and CDR2 FYNNEI. Trimming shortened V by 9 bases and J by 0 bases, and 14 bases separated the two germline ends. The length of the CDR3 is 14 residues. CDR3 sequence (DNA): TGTGCCAGAAATGGGCAAGCGTACCAAGAGACCCAGTACTTC. This encodes CARNGQAYQETQYF.

This clonotype was seen at least ten times. The chain has TRBV7-9 and TRBJ1-3, with no clear D. Trimming pared 8 bases from V and 8 bases from J, leaving 13 bases between. The CDR3 is 12 amino acids. Germline CDR1 and CDR2: SEHNR and FQNEAQ (reference sequence). CDR3 region: CASDEGSDTIYF. The CDR3 DNA reads as TGTGCCAGCGACGAGGGTTCAGACACCATATATTTT. Supplemented by reference TRBV7-9 and TRBJ1-3, the full variable domain reads DTGVSQNPRHKITKRGQNVTFRCDPISEHNRLYWYRQTLGQGPEFLTYFQNEAQLEKSRLLSDRFSAERPKGSFSTLEIQRTEQGDSAMYLCASDEGSDTIYFGEGSWLTVV.

The chain links TRBV11-2 to TRBJ2-7; weak D call: TRBD2 (6 bases). CDR3 length: 16 amino acids. V was shortened by 4 bases and J by 4 bases, with 20 bases between the two germline ends. Germline lookup yields CDR1 SGHAT and CDR2 FQNNGV. The CDR3 DNA sequence: TGTGCCAGCAGCTCACAGATTGGGGCGGGGATATACGAGCAGTACTTC. Translated, it gives CASSSQIGAGIYEQYF.

This clonotype has a count of ten or more. V gene TRBV6-1 combines with J gene TRBJ2-7, with D possibly TRBD2 on 5 matching bases. The germline CDR1 and CDR2 sequences are MNHNS and SASEGT. V dropped 7 bases and J dropped 3 bases, with 25 bases sitting between them. The CDR3 loop spans 17 amino acids. In nucleotides, the CDR3 is TGTGCCAGCACCACCCGACTACTCTCCCTCTTGGGCTACGAGCAGTACTTC. Amino acid sequence: CASTTRLLSLLGYEQYF.

The chain joins TRBV6-1 to TRBJ1-1; D remains ambiguous. Trimming removed 5 bases from V and 1 base from J, with 11 bases in between. CDR1 and CDR2 (germline): MNHNS, SASEGT. This CDR3 contains 14 residues. The CDR3 DNA reads as TGTGCCAGCAGTCGAAACGCCCAGAACACTGAAGCTTTCTTT. It specifies CASSRNAQNTEAFF.

To note about this clonotype: The missing conserved phenylalanine or tryptophan at the end of this CDR3 makes a read error likely. No DNA is shown, since the ends of the CDR3 on it are uncertain; the CDR3 is the one TCRdb lists. This chain uses TRBV7-9 with TRBJ2-5. A total of 8 residues make up the CDR3, ends included. Germline CDR1 is SEHNR and CDR2 is FQNEAQ (reference sequence). The CDR3 sequence is CASSFPVQ.

The rearrangement links TRBV10-3 to TRBJ2-7; 8 nucleotides line up with TRBD2. This CDR3 has 16 residues. CDR1 is ENHRY, CDR2 SYGVKD, per germline. V was pared by 4 bases and J by 7 bases, with 15 bases of the junction left unmatched. The DNA of the CDR3 is TGTGCCATCAGTGGTTATAGCGGGACGATTATGGGGGAGCAGTACTTC. Its protein product is CAISGYSGTIMGEQYF.

About this clonotype: A much larger clone is a single base away; this may be a read error. The V and J genes are TRBV5-6 and TRBJ1-2; 8 nucleotides agree with TRBD1. The CDR3 runs to 15 residues. CDR1 SGHDT and CDR2 YYEEEE come from the germline V gene. The CDR3 region is CAGSPTGVVNYGYTF. CDR3 coding DNA: TGTGCCGGCAGCCCGACAGGGGTCGTTAACTATGGCTACACCTTC. The full variable domain, in which reference TRBV5-6 and TRBJ1-2 provide the parts outside the CDR3, is DAGVTQSPTHLIKTRGQQVTLRCSPKSGHDTVSWYQQALGQGPQFIFQYYEEEERQRGNFPDRFSGHQFPNYSSELNVNALLLGDSALYLCAGSPTGVVNYGYTFGSGTRLTVV.

This rearrangement joins TRBV30 to TRBJ1-2; D call uncertain. V was trimmed by 0 bases and J by 0 bases, leaving 11 bases between them. This CDR3 is 15 amino acids long. CDR1 is GTSNPN, CDR2 SVGIG, per germline (reference sequence). This chain's CDR3 is CAWSVRSSANYGYTF. DNA for the CDR3: TGTGCCTGGAGTGTACGGTCCTCAGCTAACTATGGCTACACCTTC.

The chain carries TRBV19 and TRBJ2-7; no reliable D call. Trimming shortened V by 1 base and J by 3 bases, and 10 bases separated the two germline ends. This CDR3 has 14 residues. CDR1 and CDR2 from the germline V gene are LNHDA and SQIVND (reference sequence). The CDR3 DNA sequence: TGTGCCAGTAGTATAGGTGTTACGAACTACGAGCAGTACTTC. It encodes CASSIGVTNYEQYF.

This clonotype was seen at least ten times. The J gene is TRBJ1-5, the V gene TRBV6-1, with a weak D call TRBD1 (6 bases). Trimming removed 7 bases from V and 0 bases from J, with 10 bases in between. CDR1 is MNHNS and CDR2 is SASEGT in the germline V gene. The CDR3 loop spans 14 amino acids. The CDR3 DNA follows: TGTGCCAGCATAGAACAGGGTAGCAATCAGCCCCAGCATTTT. Translating gives CASIEQGSNQPQHF.

The chain couples TRBV12-3 or TRBV12-4 to TRBJ2-3; D is perhaps TRBD2 (6 bases). CDR3 length equals 15 residues. V lost 6 bases and J lost 3, with 16 bases in between. This CDR3 is CASSPTVGGTDTQYF. The CDR3 DNA sequence: TGTGCCAGCAGCCCCACGGTCGGGGGAACAGATACGCAGTATTTT.

Only one count was recorded for this clonotype. J is TRBJ1-6 and V is TRBV10-3, with TRBD1 identical over 9 bases. CDR1 and CDR2 from the germline V gene are ENHRY and SYGVKD. V shed 8 bases, J shed 9 bases, and the junction held 14 bases outside the gene matches. The CDR3 is 16 amino acids. The CDR3 nucleotides read TGTGCCATCGCCGCACACGGGACAGGGAAGATTTCACCCCTCCACTTT. Translation: CAIAAHGTGKISPLHF.

The chain recombines TRBV24-1 with TRBJ2-1, with 12 bases identical to TRBD2. Germline loops: CDR1 KGHDR, CDR2 SFDVKD. V lost 5 bases and J lost 2; bases outside the gene matches: 0. This CDR3 region has 15 residues. The CDR3 is CATSASGGAYNEQFF. The CDR3, as DNA: TGTGCCACCAGTGCTAGCGGGGGGGCCTACAATGAGCAGTTCTTC.

This chain links TRBV20-1 with TRBJ2-7; 16 bases map to TRBD2. The V segment lost 6 bases and the J segment 5 bases; nucleotides outside the gene matches: 7. Germline lookup yields CDR1 DFQATT and CDR2 SNEGSKA (reference sequence). The CDR3 consists of 15 residues. CDR3 residues: CSALGLAGGSHEQYF. CDR3 nucleotides: TGCAGTGCCCTGGGACTAGCGGGAGGGTCCCACGAGCAGTACTTC.